The present TCR beta chain was sequenced within a study of T cell repertoires in cytomegalovirus infection (dated by TCRdb to 2018 to 2020). General notes on the study: Donor HLA type was relevant to the analysis, because carriage of CMV infection together with the matching HLA type was indicated by public TCR beta signatures.

Instrument used: Illumina HiSeq 1500. TCRdb reprocessing: public reads trimmed at Q25 with fastp, clones called with MiXCR, in-frame beta chains kept. Identical CDR3 proteins give one entry, which carries the most common genes and DNA. In all, the sample holds about 180,000 distinct CDR3 sequences, and 15% to 20% of those were seen once. Roughly 24% of the sample belongs to the ten largest clones. With regard to this clonotype: No antigen is known for it. At one end, the junction sequence differs from germline, possibly due to a read error.

According to the germline V gene (reference sequence), CDR1 reads SSHAT and CDR2 reads FNYEAQ. Its CDR3 holds 13 amino acids, cysteine through phenylalanine. Just the 39-base CDR3 DNA is kept, in frame starting at base 1. General study outcomes and caveats: The ex vivo response was dominated by HLA-C-restricted CMV-specific TCR beta clonotypes, and the single most frequent clonotype in two of eight donors was supplied by these HLA-C-restricted clonotypes. In both this cohort and an independent roughly 330-donor cohort, the cumulative frequency of public TCR beta family members distinguished carriers of CMV infection plus the relevant HLA type.

Source material: CD8+ T cells from PBMCs. This chain joins TRBV7-7 to TRBJ1-1, with the D gene too uncertain to name. The sequence was obtained from a human donor in good health (CMV status not recorded). Some clones in this sample may be carry-over from other donors' samples. The nucleotides read TGTGCTAGCAGTAAAGACAAGGGCAGCGAAGCTTTCTTT. It translates to CASSKDKGSEAFF.